Described below is a single T cell receptor (beta chain) sequence and its context. Its antigen is unknown. With 60 Vbeta and 13 Jbeta primers, the PCR was carried out. TCRdb keeps only in-frame clones here, not all; method: immunoSEQ multiplex PCR. The data show 110,000 to 150,000 clones, just under 85% seen once. This entry comes from a study of cytomegalovirus exposure and HLA in healthy donors. Study-wide points: The classifier, whose performance was assessed in both the original and validation cohorts, reportedly diagnosed cytomegalovirus status with high specificity and sensitivity. By a later analysis, the bulk of CMV-associated TCR beta chains appeared HLA-restricted.

With V trimmed by 0 bases and J by 9 bases, 19 bases remained unmatched. The CDR3 contains 19 residues. Germline values: CDR1 GTSNPN, CDR2 SVGIG (reference sequence). The V gene is TRBV30, the J gene TRBJ2-1, with 11 bases aligning to TRBD2. The TCR originated in a woman aged 40 to 50 in good health and CMV-seronegative. The sequencing sample was made of PBMCs. As DNA, the CDR3 is TGTGCCTGGAGTGTACTAACTAGCGGGAGAGGGACGGGTTTAGGTGAGCAGTTCTTC. It codes for CAWSVLTSGRGTGLGEQFF.